This T cell receptor beta chain was captured in a study of blood T cell repertoires in COVID-19. Study context: Sites in the United States, Italy and Spain provided acute and convalescent COVID-19 samples. T cells, B-cell-depleted T cells, or PBMCs supplied cDNA or gDNA.

CDR3 length: 15 amino acids. Trimming at V came to 5 bases and at J to 7 bases, leaving 11 bases not matched to a gene. The V gene's germline CDR1 is SGHVS and CDR2 FNYEAQ. Per the original data handling: For nucleated cells, counts were estimated from reference gene primer amplification. TCRdb's table, derived via immunoSEQ multiplex PCR, lists solely in-frame clones and lacks some. The DNA gave D and trimming, while V, J and clone size come from that table. The data show around 190,000 clones, 80% seen once. The TCR sequence derives from a man aged 70-80 years with active or convalescent COVID-19. V is TRBV7-6 and J is TRBJ2-5; TRBD2 aligns across 9 bases. Material: peripheral blood. The CDR3, as DNA: TGTGCCAGCAGCCCAGTAGCGGGGGCCCGGGGGACCCAGTACTTC. Amino acid sequence: CASSPVAGARGTQYF. Complete variable domain (other parts from reference TRBV7-6 and TRBJ2-5): GAGVSQSPRYKVTKRGQDVALRCDPISGHVSLYWYRQALGQGPEFLTYFNYEAQQDKSGLPNDRFSAERPEGSISTLTIQRTEQRDSAMYRCASSPVAGARGTQYFGPGTRLLVL.